The next 31 T cell receptor beta chains were all read from a single sample in a study of blood T cell repertoires in COVID-19. The protocol was immunoSEQ multiplex PCR, while the TCRdb copy is restricted to in-frame clones and leaves out a portion. Of tens of thousands of clones in the sample, 86% were seen once. The specimen was peripheral blood. The receptors derive from a woman older than 75 in a cohort sampled during active or convalescent COVID-19.

CDR3 in DNA: TGTGCCAGCAGTTTATCAGCTAGCGCTACACCCAACACCGGGGAGCTGTTTTTT. Translation: CASSLSASATPNTGELFF. The genes are TRBV28 and TRBJ2-2; maybe TRBD2 (6 bases). This CDR3 is built from 18 residues. The germline V and J ends were trimmed by 1 base and 2 bases, with 17 bases remaining between them. Germline assignment: CDR1 MDHEN and CDR2 SYDVKM.

The chain employs TRBV24-1 and TRBJ2-7; TRBD2 matches 12 bases. Trimming at V came to 0 bases and at J to 2 bases, leaving 10 bases not matched to a gene. This CDR3 has 19 amino acids. In germline, CDR1 is KGHDR, CDR2 SFDVKD. The CDR3 spells CATSDLARTSGTNTYEQYF. CDR3 bases: TGTGCCACCAGTGATTTGGCGCGGACTAGCGGGACTAACACCTACGAGCAGTACTTC.

The V call is TRBV10-1, the J call TRBJ1-1, with D unclear. Germline CDR1 is WNHNN and CDR2 is SYGVQD (reference sequence). Deletions cut 5 bases from V and 1 base from J, with 11 bases between. The CDR3 is made up of 14 amino acids. The CDR3 protein is CASSTGSPNTEAFF. Here the CDR3 DNA reads TGCGCCAGCAGTACGGGGTCACCGAACACTGAAGCTTTCTTT.

The rearrangement joins TRBV7-3 to TRBJ2-5, with TRBD2 identical over 12 bases. Trimming at V came to 5 bases and at J to 4 bases, leaving 5 bases not matched to a gene. The CDR3 has 15 amino acids. Germline lookup yields CDR1 SGHTA and CDR2 FQGTGA. The CDR3 nucleotides are TGTGCCAGCAGCCCAGGACTAGCGGGATTAGAGACCCAGTACTTC. Translated, it gives CASSPGLAGLETQYF.

J is TRBJ1-2 and V is TRBV3-1 (or the pseudogene TRBV3-2), with D perhaps matching TRBD1 (5 bases). Germline lookup yields CDR1 LGHDT and CDR2 YNNKEL (reference sequence). Deletions cut 1 base from V and 8 bases from J, with 11 bases between. The CDR3 is 13 amino acids. The CDR3, as DNA: TGTGCCAGCAGCCAAGTAGGGGTGGGCGGCTACACCTTC. Its protein is CASSQVGVGGYTF.

The chain employs TRBV28 and TRBJ1-5; the D gene is possibly TRBD1 (6 bases). From germline, CDR1 is MDHEN and CDR2 SYDVKM. Deletions cut 4 bases from V and 2 bases from J, with 18 bases between. This CDR3 is built from 17 residues. The CDR3 DNA sequence: TGTGCCAGCAGTTCGCCGCAGGGGTCCCGGCGCAATCAGCCCCAGCATTTT. As protein: CASSSPQGSRRNQPQHF.

V is TRBV5-6 and J is TRBJ1-2, with 8 bases matching TRBD1. Per the germline V gene, CDR1 is SGHDT and CDR2 is YYEEEE. CDR3 size: 14 residues. Trimming took 2 bases from V and 2 from J; bases not matched to a gene: 2. The CDR3, as DNA: TGTGCCAGCAGCTTTTCAGGGGGCAACTATGGCTACACCTTC. Encoded protein: CASSFSGGNYGYTF.

The J gene is TRBJ2-4, the V gene TRBV3-1 (or the pseudogene TRBV3-2); D unclear. The CDR3 sequence is 12 residues long. CDR1 LGHDT and CDR2 YNNKEL come from the germline V gene (reference sequence). Trimming removed 0 bases from V and 7 bases from J, with 4 bases in between. The CDR3 DNA reads as TGTGCCAGCAGCCAAGATAGTAACATTCAGTACTTC. Protein product: CASSQDSNIQYF.

The V and J genes are TRBV2 and TRBJ2-2; 7 positions agree with TRBD1. CDR1 and CDR2 from the germline V gene are SNHLY and FYNNEI. The junction had 6 bases not matched to a gene; V was cut back by 8 bases and J by 0 bases. The CDR3 is 15 residues long. The CDR3 loop reads CASGRQGANTGELFF. The CDR3 DNA sequence: TGTGCCAGCGGGCGACAGGGCGCGAACACCGGGGAGCTGTTTTTT.

The rearrangement uses TRBV19 and TRBJ1-1, with 9 bases matching TRBD1. CDR3 length: 14 amino acids. V trimming: 7 bases; J trimming: 4 bases; junction bases outside the gene matches: 7. The V gene's germline CDR1 is LNHDA and CDR2 SQIVND (reference sequence). Written as DNA, the CDR3 is TGTGCCAGTATGGGGACAGGGAAGATCACTGAAGCTTTCTTT. It specifies CASMGTGKITEAFF.

The rearrangement uses TRBV4-1 and TRBJ2-7; 9 bases match TRBD2. CDR1 is MGHRA and CDR2 is YSYEKL in the germline V gene. The V and J ends lost 0 bases and 2 bases, in that order; junction bases with no gene match: 14. The CDR3 loop spans 19 amino acids. The CDR3 loop reads CASSQEPGLAPDRTYEQYV. The CDR3 coding sequence is TGCGCCAGCAGCCAAGAGCCAGGACTAGCGCCCGACAGGACCTACGAGCAGTACGTC.

V usage is TRBV5-1 and J usage is TRBJ1-3; D unclear. This CDR3 has 14 amino acids. Germline V gene sequence: CDR1 SGHRS, CDR2 YFSETQ. V was clipped by 5 bases and J by 3 bases, with 12 bases between them. Written as DNA, the CDR3 is TGCGCCAGCAGTTCCGGAGGTGTTGGAAACACCATATATTTT. Encoded protein: CASSSGGVGNTIYF. Drawing the rest from reference TRBV5-1 and TRBJ1-3, the complete variable domain is KAGVTQTPRYLIKTRGQQVTLSCSPISGHRSVSWYQQTPGQGLQFLFEYFSETQRNKGNFPGRFSGRQFSNSRSEMNVSTLELGDSALYLCASSSGGVGNTIYFGEGSWLTVV.

This chain uses TRBV28 with TRBJ1-1, with D tentatively TRBD1 (6 bases). The CDR3 sequence is 19 residues long. V dropped 5 bases and J dropped 0 bases, with 25 bases sitting between them. From germline, CDR1 is MDHEN and CDR2 SYDVKM. The CDR3 coding sequence is TGTGCCAGCAGTCCGAACCGTCAAATACAGGGATCCGTGAACACTGAAGCTTTCTTT. Amino acid sequence: CASSPNRQIQGSVNTEAFF.

V gene TRBV6-5 combines with J gene TRBJ1-3; perhaps TRBD1 as D (6 bases). CDR3 length: 15 amino acids. Germline CDR1 and CDR2: MNHEY and SVGAGI. V gave up 2 bases and J gave up 3 bases, with 11 bases separating them. The CDR3 region has the DNA TGTGCCAGCAGTTACATGGGGGCTGGTGGAAACACCATATATTTT. Encoded protein: CASSYMGAGGNTIYF.

The chain carries TRBV18 and TRBJ2-5; TRBD2 matches 12 bases. The length of the CDR3 is 13 residues. The junction had 3 bases not matched to a gene; V was cut back by 8 bases and J by 5 bases. Germline assignment: CDR1 KGHSH and CDR2 LQKENI. The chain's CDR3 is CASRLAGVETQYF. The CDR3 coding sequence is TGTGCCAGCCGACTAGCGGGAGTTGAGACCCAGTACTTC.

The CDR3 DNA reads as TGTGCCAGCAGTTCCCGATGGACAGGGGGCGGCGAGACCCAGTACTTC. It yields the protein CASSSRWTGGGETQYF. The chain uses TRBV6-5 and TRBJ2-5; 11 positions agree with TRBD1. V lost 4 bases and J lost 5; bases outside the gene matches: 9. The V gene's germline CDR1 is MNHEY and CDR2 SVGAGI. The CDR3 length is 16 residues.

CDR3: CASSFGQARSYEQYF. The CDR3 bases are TGCGCCAGCAGCTTTGGGCAGGCGCGCTCCTACGAGCAGTACTTC. This chain joins TRBV5-1 and TRBJ2-7; no firm D call. Germline V CDR1 and CDR2: SGHRS, YFSETQ. The germline V and J ends were trimmed by 2 bases and 0 bases, with 12 bases remaining between them. The CDR3 extends over 15 amino acids.

The rearrangement joins TRBV19 to TRBJ2-1; a possible D gene is TRBD1 (5 bases). Germline CDR1 reads LNHDA; CDR2 reads SQIVND (reference sequence). V lost 3 bases to trimming and J lost 9 bases, with 9 bases between them. The CDR3 totals 12 residues. The DNA for the CDR3 is TGTGCCAGTAGTATTAAAGGGGCTGAGCAGTTCTTC. Its protein product is CASSIKGAEQFF.

The chain joins TRBV19 to TRBJ1-5; tentative D call: TRBD1 (6 bases). This CDR3 region has 15 residues. V lost 4 bases and J lost 3, with 13 bases in between. Germline V gene lookup returns CDR1 LNHDA and CDR2 SQIVND (reference sequence). The CDR3 loop is CASSTSGQLNQPQHF. As DNA, the CDR3 is TGTGCCAGTAGTACTTCCGGACAGCTCAATCAGCCCCAGCATTTT.

The chain has TRBV2 and TRBJ2-1, with 8 bases identical to TRBD1. The V segment lost 5 bases and the J segment 8 bases; nucleotides outside the gene matches: 8. This CDR3 spans 14 amino acids. Germline CDR1 and CDR2: SNHLY and FYNNEI. This CDR3 is CASSMRQGNDEQFF. The CDR3 DNA sequence: TGTGCCAGCAGTATGAGACAGGGGAATGATGAGCAGTTCTTC.

The chain couples TRBV11-2 to TRBJ2-1; the D is unclear. The CDR3 loop spans 11 amino acids. CDR1 is SGHAT, CDR2 FQNNGV, per germline. Trimming shortened V by 2 bases and J by 6 bases, and 2 bases separated the two germline ends. CDR3 protein: CASSLLNEQFF. The CDR3 DNA is TGTGCCAGCAGCTTACTCAATGAGCAGTTCTTC.

The J gene is TRBJ1-3, the V gene TRBV28; D is unclear. The CDR3 has 17 residues. The V gene's germline CDR1 is MDHEN and CDR2 SYDVKM. Trimming took off 1 base at V and 0 bases at J, with 13 bases between the two ends. CDR3 protein: CASSLSGLLSSGNTIYF. CDR3 nucleotide sequence: TGTGCCAGCAGTTTATCTGGACTCCTGTCCTCTGGAAACACCATATATTTT.

In DNA form, the CDR3 reads TGTGCCAGTAGTATCGGGGGGACAGGAGGGCGGAAACTGTTTTTT. Its translation: CASSIGGTGGRKLFF. The chain links TRBV19 to TRBJ1-4; 8 positions match TRBD1. Germline V lookup: CDR1 LNHDA, CDR2 SQIVND (reference sequence). The CDR3 contains 15 residues. With 3 bases clipped from V and 11 bases from J, the junction kept 11 bases outside the gene matches.

V gene TRBV6-2 or TRBV6-3 combines with J gene TRBJ1-1, with D perhaps matching TRBD1 (5 bases). The CDR3 sequence is 13 residues long. V gave up 6 bases and J gave up 1 base, with 9 bases separating them. The germline gives CDR1 MNHEY, CDR2 SVGEGT. CDR3 bases: TGTGCCAGCAGCATGACAGCGAACACTGAAGCTTTCTTT. Amino acids: CASSMTANTEAFF.

The chain employs TRBV27 and TRBJ2-1; TRBD2 matches at 10 bases. V shed 2 bases and J 14 bases; nucleotides not matched to a gene: 3. The CDR3 covers 12 residues. CDR1 and CDR2 (germline): MNHEY, SMNVEV (reference sequence). CDR3 nucleotide sequence: TGTGCCAGCAGTTTAAGCGGGAGGGCTAAGTTCTTC. This gives the protein CASSLSGRAKFF.

The chain employs TRBV9 and TRBJ1-4; 9 nucleotides agree with TRBD1. Germline-derived CDR1 and CDR2 are SGDLS and YYNGEE. Trimming removed 2 bases from V and 7 bases from J; junction bases left unmatched: 3. The CDR3 has 14 amino acids. This CDR3 is CASSVGQGSEKLFF. The CDR3 DNA follows: TGTGCCAGCAGCGTCGGACAGGGGAGTGAAAAACTGTTTTTT.

The chain couples TRBV28 to TRBJ2-3; 8 nucleotides line up with TRBD2. Trimming at V came to 3 bases and at J to 0 bases, leaving 14 bases not matched to a gene. This CDR3 is 19 amino acids long. Germline CDR1 and CDR2: MDHEN and SYDVKM. The CDR3 DNA reads as TGTGCCAGCAGTTTGTCCCCTCTAACACTAGCGGAAAGCACAGATACGCAGTATTTT. Translation: CASSLSPLTLAESTDTQYF.

The V gene is TRBV28, the J gene TRBJ2-7; a possible D gene is TRBD2 (8 bases). Germline assignment: CDR1 MDHEN and CDR2 SYDVKM. The CDR3 extends over 15 amino acids. The V gene lost 7 bases and the J gene lost 1 base, with 17 bases spanning the gap. CDR3 sequence reads: CASTKGGGRSYEQYF. Here the CDR3 DNA reads TGTGCCAGCACCAAAGGGGGCGGGAGGTCCTACGAGCAGTACTTC.

V gene TRBV5-1 combines with J gene TRBJ1-1; D unresolved. Trimming removed 1 base from V and 1 base from J, with 8 bases in between. Germline values: CDR1 SGHRS, CDR2 YFSETQ. The CDR3 is 14 amino acids. CDR3 sequence reads: CASSLRGQNTEAFF. CDR3 DNA sequence: TGCGCCAGCAGCTTGCGAGGTCAGAACACTGAAGCTTTCTTT. The full variable domain, with the rest looked up from reference TRBV5-1 and TRBJ1-1, is KAGVTQTPRYLIKTRGQQVTLSCSPISGHRSVSWYQQTPGQGLQFLFEYFSETQRNKGNFPGRFSGRQFSNSRSEMNVSTLELGDSALYLCASSLRGQNTEAFFGQGTRLTVV.

The rearrangement joins TRBV19 to TRBJ2-7; TRBD1 matches at 7 bases. Trimming cost V 7 bases and J 2 bases; bases outside gene matches: 11. The germline V gene encodes CDR1 LNHDA and CDR2 SQIVND (reference sequence). The CDR3 sequence is 15 residues long. CDR3 sequence (DNA): TGTGCCAGTAAAGAGAGGGTACAGGGGCCCTACGAGCAGTACTTC. It codes for CASKERVQGPYEQYF.

The V gene is TRBV2, the J gene TRBJ2-2; tentative D call: TRBD2 (6 bases). This CDR3 region has 16 residues. The germline V and J ends were trimmed by 4 bases and 6 bases, with 18 bases remaining between them. Germline CDR1 SNHLY, CDR2 FYNNEI. The CDR3: CASSAWQGGGAGELFF. The CDR3 DNA is TGTGCCAGCAGTGCGTGGCAGGGAGGAGGGGCCGGGGAGCTGTTTTTT.